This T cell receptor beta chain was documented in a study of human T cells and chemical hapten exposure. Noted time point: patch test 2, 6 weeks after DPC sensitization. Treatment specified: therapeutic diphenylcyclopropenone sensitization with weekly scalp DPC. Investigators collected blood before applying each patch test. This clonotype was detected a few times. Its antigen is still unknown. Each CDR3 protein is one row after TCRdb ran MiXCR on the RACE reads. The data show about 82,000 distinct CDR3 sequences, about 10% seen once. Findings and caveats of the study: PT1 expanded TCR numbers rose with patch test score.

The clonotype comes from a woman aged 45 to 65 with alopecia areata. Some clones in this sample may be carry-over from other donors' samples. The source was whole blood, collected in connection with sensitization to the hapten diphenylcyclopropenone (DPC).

This CDR3 is CAWTLGATNEKLFF. Written as DNA, the CDR3 is TGTGCCTGGACCTTGGGGGCAACTAATGAAAAACTGTTTTTT. This chain joins TRBV30 and TRBJ1-4; D possibly corresponds to TRBD1 (5 bases). The CDR3 is 14 residues long. V was pared by 4 bases and J by 0 bases, with 9 bases between. CDR1 is GTSNPN, CDR2 SVGIG, per germline (reference sequence).